A single sample is the source of the 10 T cell receptor beta chains below, sequenced in a study of cytomegalovirus exposure and HLA in healthy donors. The study ran its PCR with 60 Vbeta and 13 Jbeta primers. Here immunoSEQ multiplex PCR was the method, and the copy in TCRdb shows in-frame clones only, minus some. The repertoire holds approximately 150,000 clones, 75% to 90% seen once, with 1.9% in the top ten. Sequenced input: PBMCs. The receptor set was obtained from a human donor in good health.

The V and J genes are TRBV6-5 and TRBJ1-2; 9 bases align to TRBD1. This CDR3 has 15 residues. Germline assignment: CDR1 MNHEY and CDR2 SVGAGI. V was clipped by 6 bases and J by 4 bases; unmatched bases: 9. The CDR3 region is CASRTPGQGVYGYTF. The CDR3 DNA is TGTGCCAGCAGAACGCCGGGACAGGGCGTCTATGGCTACACCTTC.

This clone has just one count. The V gene is TRBV4-2, the J gene TRBJ2-3, with a weak D call TRBD2 (7 bases). CDR1 is LGHNA and CDR2 is YNFKEQ in the germline V gene. Deletions cut 1 base from V and 1 base from J, with 15 bases between. The CDR3 spans 17 residues. CDR3 in DNA: TGTGCCAGCAGCCAAGGGGGGGGGACAATGGGCACAGATACGCAGTATTTT. Residues: CASSQGGGTMGTDTQYF.

The J gene is TRBJ1-2, the V gene TRBV7-2; perhaps TRBD1 as D (5 bases). Looked up from germline, CDR1 is SGHTA and CDR2 is FQGNSA. The CDR3 has 13 amino acids. V was pared by 0 bases and J by 9 bases, with 11 bases between. In DNA form, the CDR3 reads TGTGCCAGCAGCTTAGCTCAGGGCGGGAGCTACACCTTC. Translated: CASSLAQGGSYTF.

This clone was seen just once. The chain carries TRBV2 and TRBJ2-5, with 12 bases that match TRBD2. The CDR3 spans 16 residues. Unmatched junction bases numbered 6, after V lost 4 bases and J lost 3 bases. Germline CDR1 reads SNHLY; CDR2 reads FYNNEI. The CDR3 protein is CASSVGLAGYKETQYF. As DNA, the CDR3 is TGTGCCAGCAGTGTCGGACTAGCGGGGTACAAAGAGACCCAGTACTTC.

In its sample, this clone was seen a few times. The chain is built from TRBV5-1 and TRBJ2-1, with D possibly being TRBD2 (5 bases). The CDR3 covers 15 residues. In germline, CDR1 is SGHRS, CDR2 YFSETQ. V lost 2 bases and J 3 bases, leaving 12 bases between the germline ends. CDR3 in amino acids: CASSLDGKGYNEQFF. The DNA for the CDR3 is TGCGCCAGCAGCTTAGACGGGAAGGGCTACAATGAGCAGTTCTTC.

This clone was seen a few times. The chain employs TRBV6-5 and TRBJ1-1; D might be TRBD1 (6 bases). V shed 2 bases and J shed 1 base, with 8 bases lying between them. Germline CDR1 reads MNHEY; CDR2 reads SVGAGI. CDR3 length equals 14 residues. CDR3 sequence: CASSYPGQNTEAFF. CDR3 nucleotide sequence: TGTGCCAGCAGTTACCCGGGACAGAACACTGAAGCTTTCTTT.

The CDR3 loop is CASSLGTGEAFF. The CDR3 bases are TGTGCCAGCAGCCTCGGGACAGGTGAAGCTTTCTTT. The rearrangement links TRBV7-6 to TRBJ1-1; TRBD1 agrees at 8 bases. This CDR3 has 12 amino acids. J was trimmed by 7 bases and V by 5 bases; bases with no gene match: 3. Germline CDR1 SGHVS, CDR2 FNYEAQ.

The rearrangement joins TRBV9 to TRBJ2-5, with TRBD1 as a possible D gene (6 bases). The V gene's germline CDR1 is SGDLS and CDR2 YYNGEE. The CDR3 runs 14 residues. V was shortened by 0 bases and J by 5 bases, with 11 bases between the two germline ends. The CDR3 nucleotides are TGTGCCAGCAGCGTAGGGCAGGGGAGCGAGACCCAGTACTTC. Encoded protein: CASSVGQGSETQYF.

The V gene is TRBV6-5, the J gene TRBJ1-1, with D uncertain. Germline V gene data show CDR1 as MNHEY and CDR2 as SVGAGI. The CDR3 has 13 residues. Trimming shortened V by 6 bases and J by 5 bases, and 13 bases separated the two germline ends. CDR3 amino acids: CASSRFRETEAFF. CDR3 sequence (DNA): TGTGCCAGCAGCCGGTTTCGAGAGACTGAAGCTTTCTTT.

The chain is built from TRBV18 and TRBJ1-2; D is unclear. The ends were cut back, 3 bases at V and 5 bases at J, with 10 bases in the middle. The CDR3 loop spans 13 amino acids. Per germline, CDR1 KGHSH and CDR2 LQKENI. CDR3 amino acids: CASSPNQEYGYTF. CDR3 DNA sequence: TGTGCCAGCTCACCTAACCAGGAATATGGCTACACCTTC.